Listed below are T cell receptor beta chains from one sample, sequenced in a study of post-analysis software for immune sequencing data. TCRdb passed the PCR reads through MiXCR, listing each CDR3 protein once. Of about 460,000 distinct CDR3 sequences in the sample, over 35% were seen once. The sequenced material came from blood. The receptors shown here come from a girl aged 5-17 years with multiple sclerosis. CDR3s include the opening cysteine and the closing phenylalanine or tryptophan. Fields, in order: V gene, J gene, clone size, D gene, CDR3 protein, CDR3 DNA. D genes are given only for firm matches. Clone size is shown for a subset of rows, as once, few, many or a class of expanded clone.

>TRBV20-1|TRBJ2-1|few|.
CSARRTGVEQFF
TGCAGTGCTAGAAGAACAGGTGTTGAGCAGTTCTTC
>TRBV10-3|TRBJ2-7|.|TRBD2
CAIGIGTSGAYEQYF
TGTGCCATCGGTATCGGGACTAGCGGTGCCTACGAGCAGTACTTC
>TRBV19|TRBJ2-1|.|TRBD2
CASRPRGLAGGAYNEQFF
TGTGCCAGTAGACCTCGAGGACTAGCGGGAGGAGCCTACAATGAGCAGTTCTTC
>TRBV20-1|TRBJ2-2|.|TRBD2
CSAQSGGDTGELFF
TGCAGTGCTCAATCGGGGGGAGACACCGGGGAGCTGTTTTTT
>TRBV30|TRBJ1-2|.|TRBD1
CAWSPQGFDGYTF
TGTGCCTGGAGTCCACAGGGGTTTGACGGCTACACCTTC
>TRBV5-1|TRBJ2-5|.|.
CASSWEPGTQGTQYF
TGCGCCAGCAGCTGGGAACCCGGCACCCAAGGGACCCAGTACTTC
>TRBV6-5|TRBJ2-5|.|.
CASSYLPSQETRYF
TGTGCCAGCAGTTACCTTCCGTCTCAAGAGACCCGGTACTTC
>TRBV10-3|TRBJ1-2|.|.
CAISGLGASNYGYTF
TGTGCCATCAGTGGATTGGGGGCCTCTAACTATGGCTACACCTTC
>TRBV14|TRBJ1-2|.|TRBD1
CASSYAGTDNNYGYTF
TGTGCCAGCAGCTACGCCGGGACAGACAATAACTATGGCTACACCTTC
>TRBV12-3/TRBV12-4|TRBJ2-7|.|TRBD1
CASSLGSGTAHEQYF
TGTGCCAGCAGTTTAGGGTCCGGGACAGCCCACGAGCAGTACTTC
>TRBV28|TRBJ2-4|.|TRBD2
CASNRLAGRGNIQYF
TGTGCCAGCAACCGACTAGCGGGACGGGGAAACATTCAGTACTTC
>TRBV24-1|TRBJ2-7|.|.
CATSDAGRPYEQYF
TGTGCCACCAGTGACGCGGGAAGACCTTACGAGCAGTACTTC
>TRBV7-9|TRBJ1-2|.|.
CASSSEGRGYTF
TGTGCCAGCAGCTCGGAAGGGAGAGGCTACACCTTC
>TRBV6-4|TRBJ2-1|few|.
CASRGAERDEQFF
TGTGCCAGCCGTGGGGCGGAGAGGGATGAGCAGTTCTTC
>TRBV11-1|TRBJ1-4|.|.
CASSLDRNNEKLFF
TGTGCCAGCAGCTTGGACCGGAATAATGAAAAACTGTTTTTT
>TRBV20-1|TRBJ2-3|few|TRBD2
CSASSGLSTDTQYF
TGCAGTGCCTCTAGCGGGCTAAGCACAGATACGCAGTATTTT
>TRBV4-1|TRBJ2-3|few|.
CASSPSIGKSTDTQYF
TGCGCCAGCAGCCCCTCGATCGGGAAAAGCACAGATACGCAGTATTTT
>TRBV12-3/TRBV12-4|TRBJ1-2|.|.
CASSDSRWVYGYTF
TGTGCCAGCAGCGACAGTAGATGGGTCTATGGCTACACCTTC
>TRBV5-1|TRBJ1-6|.|.
CASSLDGFNSPLHF
TGCGCCAGCAGCTTGGATGGTTTTAATTCACCCCTCCACTTT
>TRBV12-3/TRBV12-4|TRBJ1-2|few|TRBD1
CASSPYRAGGSYGYTF
TGTGCCAGCAGCCCCTACCGGGCAGGGGGATCCTATGGCTACACCTTC
>TRBV7-9|TRBJ1-5|.|.
CASSLNRQPQHF
TGTGCCAGCAGCTTAAACCGTCAGCCCCAGCATTTT
>TRBV10-3|TRBJ1-6|few|.
CAISESDRQNSPLHF
TGTGCCATCAGTGAGTCTGACAGGCAAAATTCACCCCTCCACTTT